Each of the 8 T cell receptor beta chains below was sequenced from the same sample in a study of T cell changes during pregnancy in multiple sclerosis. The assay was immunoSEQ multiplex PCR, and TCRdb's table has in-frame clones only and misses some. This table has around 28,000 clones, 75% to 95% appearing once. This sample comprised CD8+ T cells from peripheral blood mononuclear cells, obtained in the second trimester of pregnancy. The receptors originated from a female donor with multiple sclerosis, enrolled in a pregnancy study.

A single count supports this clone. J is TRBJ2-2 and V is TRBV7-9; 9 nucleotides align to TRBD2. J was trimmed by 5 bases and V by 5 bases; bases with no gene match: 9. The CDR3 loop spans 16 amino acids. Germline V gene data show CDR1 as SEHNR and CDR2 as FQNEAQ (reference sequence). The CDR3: CASSNIAGVGTGELFF. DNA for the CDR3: TGTGCCAGCAGCAACATAGCGGGAGTGGGGACCGGGGAGCTGTTTTTT.

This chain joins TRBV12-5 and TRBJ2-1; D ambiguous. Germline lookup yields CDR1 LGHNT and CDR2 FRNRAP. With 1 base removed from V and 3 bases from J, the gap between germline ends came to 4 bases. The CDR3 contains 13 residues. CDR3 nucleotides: TGTGCTAGTGGTTTGGGAGACTACAATGAGCAGTTCTTC. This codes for CASGLGDYNEQFF.

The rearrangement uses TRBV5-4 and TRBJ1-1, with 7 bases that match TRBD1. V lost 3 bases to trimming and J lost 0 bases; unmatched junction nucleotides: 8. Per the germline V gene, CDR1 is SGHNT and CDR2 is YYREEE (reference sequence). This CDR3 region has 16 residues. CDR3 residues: CASSSPPGQLNTEAFF. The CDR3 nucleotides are TGTGCCAGCAGCTCCCCCCCGGGACAGTTGAACACTGAAGCTTTCTTT.

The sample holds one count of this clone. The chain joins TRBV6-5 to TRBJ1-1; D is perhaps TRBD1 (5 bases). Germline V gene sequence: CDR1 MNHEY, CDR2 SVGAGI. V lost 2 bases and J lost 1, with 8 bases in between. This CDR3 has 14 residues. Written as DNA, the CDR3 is TGTGCCAGCAGTTACGACAGCCAGAACACTGAAGCTTTCTTT. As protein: CASSYDSQNTEAFF.

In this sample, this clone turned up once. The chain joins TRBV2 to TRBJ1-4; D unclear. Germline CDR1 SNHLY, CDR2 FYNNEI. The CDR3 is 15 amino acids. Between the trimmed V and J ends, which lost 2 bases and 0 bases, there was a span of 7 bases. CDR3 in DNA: TGTGCCAGCAGTGAAAGACAAACAACTAATGAAAAACTGTTTTTT. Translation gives CASSERQTTNEKLFF.

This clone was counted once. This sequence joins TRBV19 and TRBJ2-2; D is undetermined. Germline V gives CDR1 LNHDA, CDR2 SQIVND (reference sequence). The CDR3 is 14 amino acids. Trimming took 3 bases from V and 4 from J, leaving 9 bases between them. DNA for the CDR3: TGTGCCAGTAGTATGGCAGATTTCACCGGGGAGCTGTTTTTT. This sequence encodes CASSMADFTGELFF.

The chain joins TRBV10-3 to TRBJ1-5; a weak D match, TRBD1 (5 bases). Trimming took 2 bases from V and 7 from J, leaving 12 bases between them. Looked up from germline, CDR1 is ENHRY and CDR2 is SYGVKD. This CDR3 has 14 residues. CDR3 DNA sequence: TGTGCCATCAGTGAGCCAGGGAGCGGGCAGCCCCAGCATTTT. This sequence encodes CAISEPGSGQPQHF.

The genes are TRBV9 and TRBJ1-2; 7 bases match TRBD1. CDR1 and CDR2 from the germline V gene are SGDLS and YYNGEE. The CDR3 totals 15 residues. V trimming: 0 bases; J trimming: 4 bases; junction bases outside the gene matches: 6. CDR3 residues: CASSVGQGVGYGYTF. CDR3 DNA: TGTGCCAGCAGCGTAGGGCAGGGGGTAGGCTATGGCTACACCTTC.